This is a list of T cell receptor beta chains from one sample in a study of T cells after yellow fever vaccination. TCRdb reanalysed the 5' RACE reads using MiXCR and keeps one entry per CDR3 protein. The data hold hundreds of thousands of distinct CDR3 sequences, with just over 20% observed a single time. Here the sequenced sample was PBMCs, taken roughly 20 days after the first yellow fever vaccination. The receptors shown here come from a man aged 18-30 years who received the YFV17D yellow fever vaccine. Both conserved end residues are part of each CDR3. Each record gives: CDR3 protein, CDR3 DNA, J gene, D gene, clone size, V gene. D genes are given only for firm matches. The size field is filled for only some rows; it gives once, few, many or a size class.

cdr3_aa: CASSLDRWTGELFF
cdr3_nt: TGTGCCAGCAGCTTGGATAGGTGGACCGGGGAGCTGTTTTTT
j_call: TRBJ2-2
d_call: NA
clone_size: few
v_call: TRBV5-4

cdr3_aa: CASSQGYTSPEAFF
cdr3_nt: TGCGCCAGCAGCCAAGGATATACCTCACCTGAAGCTTTCTTT
j_call: TRBJ1-1
d_call: NA
clone_size: many
v_call: TRBV4-1

cdr3_aa: CASSFSGAVEAFF
cdr3_nt: TGTGCCAGCAGCTTCTCCGGGGCAGTTGAAGCTTTCTTT
j_call: TRBJ1-1
d_call: NA
clone_size: NA
v_call: TRBV7-9

cdr3_aa: CASSTGLGEETQYF
cdr3_nt: TGCGCCAGCAGCACCGGACTAGGAGAAGAGACCCAGTACTTC
j_call: TRBJ2-5
d_call: TRBD2
clone_size: NA
v_call: TRBV5-1

cdr3_aa: CASSSQGASHEQYF
cdr3_nt: TGTGCCAGCAGTTCACAGGGGGCCAGTCACGAGCAGTACTTC
j_call: TRBJ2-7
d_call: TRBD1
clone_size: NA
v_call: TRBV12-3/TRBV12-4

cdr3_aa: CASSYSWGPGELFF
cdr3_nt: TGTGCCAGCAGTTACTCTTGGGGGCCCGGGGAGCTGTTTTTT
j_call: TRBJ2-2
d_call: NA
clone_size: NA
v_call: TRBV6-5

cdr3_aa: CASSQDAGGGAYEQFF
cdr3_nt: TGTGCCAGCAGCCAAGATGCTGGCGGGGGGGCCTATGAGCAGTTCTTC
j_call: TRBJ2-1
d_call: TRBD2
clone_size: few
v_call: TRBV4-2

cdr3_aa: CAISESDRAGANVLTF
cdr3_nt: TGTGCCATCAGTGAGTCTGACCGAGCTGGGGCCAACGTCCTGACTTTC
j_call: TRBJ2-6
d_call: NA
clone_size: NA
v_call: TRBV10-3

cdr3_aa: CASSLSGWEGARETQYF
cdr3_nt: TGTGCCAGCAGCTTATCAGGGTGGGAGGGGGCTCGGGAGACCCAGTACTTC
j_call: TRBJ2-5
d_call: NA
clone_size: NA
v_call: TRBV7-2

cdr3_aa: CASNSNRGEQYF
cdr3_nt: TGTGCCAGCAACTCCAACAGGGGCGAGCAGTACTTC
j_call: TRBJ2-7
d_call: TRBD1
clone_size: many
v_call: TRBV12-3/TRBV12-4

cdr3_aa: CASSLISGETQYF
cdr3_nt: TGTGCCAGCAGCTTGATCTCGGGGGAGACCCAGTACTTC
j_call: TRBJ2-5
d_call: NA
clone_size: NA
v_call: TRBV5-6

cdr3_aa: CASRKGTTDTQYF
cdr3_nt: TGTGCCAGCAGGAAAGGGACTACAGATACGCAGTATTTT
j_call: TRBJ2-3
d_call: NA
clone_size: few
v_call: TRBV9